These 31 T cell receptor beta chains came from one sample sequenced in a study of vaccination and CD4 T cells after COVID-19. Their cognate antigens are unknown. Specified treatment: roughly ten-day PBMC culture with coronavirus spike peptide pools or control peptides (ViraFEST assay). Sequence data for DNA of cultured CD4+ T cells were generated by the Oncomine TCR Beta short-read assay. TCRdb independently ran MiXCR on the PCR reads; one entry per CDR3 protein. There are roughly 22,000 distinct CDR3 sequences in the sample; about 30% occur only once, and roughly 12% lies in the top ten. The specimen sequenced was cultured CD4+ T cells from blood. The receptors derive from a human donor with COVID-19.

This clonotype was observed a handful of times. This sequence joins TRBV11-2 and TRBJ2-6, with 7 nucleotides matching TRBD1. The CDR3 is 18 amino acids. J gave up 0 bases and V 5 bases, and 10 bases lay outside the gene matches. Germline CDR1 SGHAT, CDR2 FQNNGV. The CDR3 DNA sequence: TGTGCCAGCAGCGCCGTACAGGGGCCCCTCTCTGGGGCCAACGTCCTGACTTTC. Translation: CASSAVQGPLSGANVLTF.

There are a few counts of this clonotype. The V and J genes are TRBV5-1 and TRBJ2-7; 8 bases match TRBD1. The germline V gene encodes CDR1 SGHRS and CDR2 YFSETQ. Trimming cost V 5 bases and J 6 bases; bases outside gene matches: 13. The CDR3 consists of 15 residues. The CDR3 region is CASSLRTGTSAEQYF. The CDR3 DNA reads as TGCGCCAGCAGTTTGCGGACAGGGACCTCGGCCGAGCAGTACTTC.

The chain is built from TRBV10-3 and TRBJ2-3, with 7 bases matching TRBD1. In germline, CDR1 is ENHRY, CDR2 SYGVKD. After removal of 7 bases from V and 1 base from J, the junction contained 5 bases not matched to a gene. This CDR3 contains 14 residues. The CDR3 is CAITTTGRTDTQYF. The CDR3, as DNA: TGTGCCATCACTACGACAGGGCGCACAGATACGCAGTATTTT.

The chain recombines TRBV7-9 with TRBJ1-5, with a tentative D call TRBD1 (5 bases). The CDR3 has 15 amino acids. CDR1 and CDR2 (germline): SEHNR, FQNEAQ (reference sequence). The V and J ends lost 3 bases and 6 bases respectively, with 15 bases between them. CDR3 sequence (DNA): TGTGCCAGCAGCTTGGGCAGGGTAAGGGGTCAGCCCCAGCATTTT. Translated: CASSLGRVRGQPQHF.

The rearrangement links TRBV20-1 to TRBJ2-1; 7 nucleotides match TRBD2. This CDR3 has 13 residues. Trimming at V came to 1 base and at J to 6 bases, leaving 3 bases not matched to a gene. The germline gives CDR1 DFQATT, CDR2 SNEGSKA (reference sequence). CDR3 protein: CSARVGGTNEQFF. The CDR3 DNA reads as TGCAGTGCTAGAGTGGGGGGGACCAATGAGCAGTTCTTC.

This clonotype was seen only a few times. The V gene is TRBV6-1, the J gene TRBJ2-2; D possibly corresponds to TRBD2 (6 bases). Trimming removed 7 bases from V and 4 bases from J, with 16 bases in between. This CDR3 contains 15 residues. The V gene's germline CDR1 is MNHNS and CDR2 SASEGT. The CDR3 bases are TGTGCCAGCATGGAGGGGTTTACTCCCACCGGGGAGCTGTTTTTT. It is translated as CASMEGFTPTGELFF.

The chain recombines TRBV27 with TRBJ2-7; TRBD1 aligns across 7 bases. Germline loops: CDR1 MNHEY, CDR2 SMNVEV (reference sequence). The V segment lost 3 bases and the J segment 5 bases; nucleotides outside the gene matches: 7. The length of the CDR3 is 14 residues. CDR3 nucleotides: TGTGCCAGCAGTTTGACAGGGCGGTCCCACGAGCAGTACTTC. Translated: CASSLTGRSHEQYF.

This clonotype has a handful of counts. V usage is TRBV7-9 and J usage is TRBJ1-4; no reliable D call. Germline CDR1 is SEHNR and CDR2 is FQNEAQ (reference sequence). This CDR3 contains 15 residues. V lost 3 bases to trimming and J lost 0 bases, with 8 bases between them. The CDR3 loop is CASSLRTTTNEKLFF. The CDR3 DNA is TGTGCCAGCAGCTTGAGGACTACAACTAATGAAAAACTGTTTTTT.

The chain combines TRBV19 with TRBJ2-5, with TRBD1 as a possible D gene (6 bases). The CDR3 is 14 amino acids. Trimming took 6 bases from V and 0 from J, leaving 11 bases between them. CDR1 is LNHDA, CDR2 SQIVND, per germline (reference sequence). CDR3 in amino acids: CASRAGANQETQYF. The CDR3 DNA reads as TGTGCCAGTAGGGCAGGGGCAAACCAAGAGACCCAGTACTTC.

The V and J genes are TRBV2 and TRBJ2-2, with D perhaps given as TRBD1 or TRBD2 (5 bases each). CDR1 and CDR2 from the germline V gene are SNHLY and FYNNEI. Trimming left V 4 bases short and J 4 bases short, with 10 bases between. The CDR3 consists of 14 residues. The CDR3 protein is CASSVAGTTGELFF. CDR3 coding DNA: TGTGCCAGCAGTGTAGCAGGGACCACCGGGGAGCTGTTTTTT.

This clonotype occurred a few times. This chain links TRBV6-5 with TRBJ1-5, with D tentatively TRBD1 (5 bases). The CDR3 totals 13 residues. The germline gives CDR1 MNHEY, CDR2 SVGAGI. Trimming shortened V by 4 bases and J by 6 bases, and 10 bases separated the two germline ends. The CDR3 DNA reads TGTGCCAGCAGTTCTGATGACAGTCAGCCCCAGCATTTT. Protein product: CASSSDDSQPQHF.

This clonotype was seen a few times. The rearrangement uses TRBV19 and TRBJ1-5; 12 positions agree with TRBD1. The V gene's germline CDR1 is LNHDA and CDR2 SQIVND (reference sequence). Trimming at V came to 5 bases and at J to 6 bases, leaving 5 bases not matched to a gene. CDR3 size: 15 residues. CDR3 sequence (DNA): TGTGCCAGTAGTGCGGGGACAGGGGGCCTTCAGCCCCAGCATTTT. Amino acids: CASSAGTGGLQPQHF.

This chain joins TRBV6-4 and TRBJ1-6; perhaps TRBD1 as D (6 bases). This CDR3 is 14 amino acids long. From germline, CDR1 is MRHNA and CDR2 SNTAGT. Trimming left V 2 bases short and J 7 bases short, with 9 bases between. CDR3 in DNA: TGTGCCAGCAGTGACCAGGGGACAAATTCACCCCTCCACTTT. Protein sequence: CASSDQGTNSPLHF.

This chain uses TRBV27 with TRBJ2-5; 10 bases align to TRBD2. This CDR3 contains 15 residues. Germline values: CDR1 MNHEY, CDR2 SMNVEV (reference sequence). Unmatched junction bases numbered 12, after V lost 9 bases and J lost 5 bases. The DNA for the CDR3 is TGTGCCAGGTACACCCCGGGACTAGCGAATGAGACCCAGTACTTC. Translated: CARYTPGLANETQYF.

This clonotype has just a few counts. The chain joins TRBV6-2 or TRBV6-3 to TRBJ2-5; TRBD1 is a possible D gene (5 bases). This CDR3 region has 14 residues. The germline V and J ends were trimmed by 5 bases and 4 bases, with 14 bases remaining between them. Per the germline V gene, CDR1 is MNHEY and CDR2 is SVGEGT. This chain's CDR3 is CASSGARMGETQYF. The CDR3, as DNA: TGTGCCAGCAGTGGGGCCCGGATGGGAGAGACCCAGTACTTC.

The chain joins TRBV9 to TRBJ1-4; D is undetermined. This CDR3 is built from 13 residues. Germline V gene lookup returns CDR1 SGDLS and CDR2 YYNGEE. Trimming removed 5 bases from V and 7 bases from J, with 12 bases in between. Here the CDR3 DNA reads TGTGCCAGCAGATCCAGCGGAAGTGAAAAACTGTTTTTT. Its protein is CASRSSGSEKLFF.

The CDR3 DNA follows: TGTGCCAGCAGTGAAGCGGGTAGCGGGGGGGGAGAGACCCAGTACTTC. Translated: CASSEAGSGGGETQYF. This chain uses TRBV2 with TRBJ2-5, with 11 bases fitting TRBD2. This CDR3 spans 16 amino acids. Trimming cost V 0 bases and J 4 bases; bases outside gene matches: 4. Germline lookup yields CDR1 SNHLY and CDR2 FYNNEI.

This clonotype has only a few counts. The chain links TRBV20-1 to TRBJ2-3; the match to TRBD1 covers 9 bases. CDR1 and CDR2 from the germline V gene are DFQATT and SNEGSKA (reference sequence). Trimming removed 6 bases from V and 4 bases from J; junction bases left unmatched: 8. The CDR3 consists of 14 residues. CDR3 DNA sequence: TGCAGTGCAAAACAGGGGGCTTGGGCAGATACGCAGTATTTT. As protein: CSAKQGAWADTQYF.

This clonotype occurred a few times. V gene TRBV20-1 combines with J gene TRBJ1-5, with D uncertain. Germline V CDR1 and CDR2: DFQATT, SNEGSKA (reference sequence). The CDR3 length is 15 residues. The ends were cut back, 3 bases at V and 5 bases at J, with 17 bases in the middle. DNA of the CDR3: TGCAGTGCTAGGGAGGTGGCACAAGCCCATCAGCCCCAGCATTTT. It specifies CSAREVAQAHQPQHF.

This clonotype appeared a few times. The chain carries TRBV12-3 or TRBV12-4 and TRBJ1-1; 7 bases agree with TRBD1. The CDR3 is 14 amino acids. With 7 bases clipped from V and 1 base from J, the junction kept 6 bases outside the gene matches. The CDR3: CASTETGTNTEAFF. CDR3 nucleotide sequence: TGTGCCAGCACCGAGACAGGGACGAACACTGAAGCTTTCTTT.

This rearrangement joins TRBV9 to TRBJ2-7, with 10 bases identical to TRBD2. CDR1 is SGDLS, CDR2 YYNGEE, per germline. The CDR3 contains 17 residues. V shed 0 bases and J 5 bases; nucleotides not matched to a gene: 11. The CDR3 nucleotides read TGTGCCAGCAGCGTAGCTACCCTAGCGGGGGTACCCCACGAGCAGTACTTC. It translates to CASSVATLAGVPHEQYF.

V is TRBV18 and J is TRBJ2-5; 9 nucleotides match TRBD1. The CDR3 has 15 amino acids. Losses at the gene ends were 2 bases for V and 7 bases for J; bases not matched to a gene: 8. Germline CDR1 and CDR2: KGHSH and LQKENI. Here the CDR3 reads CASSPFRTGEGTQYF. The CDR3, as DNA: TGTGCCAGCTCACCATTCCGGACAGGGGAAGGGACCCAGTACTTC.

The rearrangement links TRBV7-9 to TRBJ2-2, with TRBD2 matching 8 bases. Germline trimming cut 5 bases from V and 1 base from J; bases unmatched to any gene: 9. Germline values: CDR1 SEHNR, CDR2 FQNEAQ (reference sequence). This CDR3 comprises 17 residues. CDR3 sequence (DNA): TGTGCCAGCAGCCCGCGCCCTCTAGCGGGGAACACCGGGGAGCTGTTTTTT. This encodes CASSPRPLAGNTGELFF.

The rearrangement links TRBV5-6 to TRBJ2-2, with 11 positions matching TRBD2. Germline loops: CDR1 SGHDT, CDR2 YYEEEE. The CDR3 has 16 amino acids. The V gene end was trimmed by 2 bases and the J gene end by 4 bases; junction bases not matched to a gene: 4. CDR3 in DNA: TGTGCCAGCAGCTTCGGGCTAGCGGGGGGCACCGGGGAGCTGTTTTTT. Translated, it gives CASSFGLAGGTGELFF.

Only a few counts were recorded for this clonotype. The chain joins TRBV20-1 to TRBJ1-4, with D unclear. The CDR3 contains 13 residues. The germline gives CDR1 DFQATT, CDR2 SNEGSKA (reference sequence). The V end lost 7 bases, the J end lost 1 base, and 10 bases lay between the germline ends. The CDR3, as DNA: TGCAGTGTAGCCAGGAGAACTAATGAAAAACTGTTTTTT. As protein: CSVARRTNEKLFF.

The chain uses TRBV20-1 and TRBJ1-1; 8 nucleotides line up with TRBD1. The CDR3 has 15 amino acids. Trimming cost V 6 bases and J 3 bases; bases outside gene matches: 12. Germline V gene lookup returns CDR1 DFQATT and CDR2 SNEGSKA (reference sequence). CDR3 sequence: CSAQRTGRVYTEAFF. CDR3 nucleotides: TGCAGTGCCCAACGGACAGGGAGAGTGTACACTGAAGCTTTCTTT.

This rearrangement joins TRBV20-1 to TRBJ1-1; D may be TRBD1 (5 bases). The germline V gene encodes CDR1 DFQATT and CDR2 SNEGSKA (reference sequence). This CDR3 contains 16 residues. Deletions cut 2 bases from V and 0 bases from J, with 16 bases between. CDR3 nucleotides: TGCAGTGCTAGAAGTTTTCAGGGCTGGATGAACACTGAAGCTTTCTTT. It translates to CSARSFQGWMNTEAFF.

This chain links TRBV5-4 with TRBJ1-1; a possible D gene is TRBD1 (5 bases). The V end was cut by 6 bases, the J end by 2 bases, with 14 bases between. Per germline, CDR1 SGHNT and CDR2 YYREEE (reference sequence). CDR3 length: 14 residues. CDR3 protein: CASTLGLINTEAFF. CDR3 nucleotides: TGTGCCAGCACCCTGGGGCTGATTAACACTGAAGCTTTCTTT.

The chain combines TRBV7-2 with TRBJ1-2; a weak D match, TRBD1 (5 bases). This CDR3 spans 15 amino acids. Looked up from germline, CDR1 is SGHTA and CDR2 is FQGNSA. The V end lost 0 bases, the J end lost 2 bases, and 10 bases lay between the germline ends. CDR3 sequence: CASSLAGDANYGYTF. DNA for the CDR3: TGTGCCAGCAGCTTAGCGGGGGATGCGAACTATGGCTACACCTTC.

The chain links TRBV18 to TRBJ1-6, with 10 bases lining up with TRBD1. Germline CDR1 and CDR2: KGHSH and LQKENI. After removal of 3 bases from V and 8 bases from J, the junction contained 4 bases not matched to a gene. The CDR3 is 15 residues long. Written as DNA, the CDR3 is TGTGCCAGCTCACCGAAGACAGGGGGCGATTCACCCCTCCACTTT. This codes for CASSPKTGGDSPLHF.

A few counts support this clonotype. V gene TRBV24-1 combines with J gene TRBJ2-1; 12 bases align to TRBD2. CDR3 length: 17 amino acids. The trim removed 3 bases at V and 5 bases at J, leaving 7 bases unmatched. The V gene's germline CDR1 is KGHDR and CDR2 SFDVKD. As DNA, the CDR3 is TGTGCCACCAGTGATGTTATACTAGCGGGGGGCGACAATGAGCAGTTCTTC. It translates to CATSDVILAGGDNEQFF.